Included here is one T cell receptor beta chain sequence, with context. V lost 3 bases, J lost 4 bases, and 16 bases lay in between. The CDR3 loop spans 16 amino acids. The germline CDR1 and CDR2 sequences are KGHSH and LQKENI. Libraries were prepared by immunoSEQ multiplex PCR; TCRdb keeps only in-frame clonotypes and omits some of them. The table lists approximately 150,000 clones, approximately 82% of them singletons, with 15% to 20% in the top ten. Participant-given clinical history determined each cohort assignment. The sample originates from a study of blood T cell repertoires in COVID-19. The sequencing input was PBMCs or T cells enriched from blood (not recorded which). This chain connects TRBV18 to TRBJ1-5; TRBD1 might be the D (5 bases). This receptor was obtained from a man in his sixties who had recovered from COVID-19. This CDR3 is CASSPTLSGGNQPQHF. DNA for the CDR3: TGTGCCAGCTCACCTACCCTTTCGGGGGGGAATCAGCCCCAGCATTTT.